This T cell receptor (beta chain) derives from a study of T-cell memory formation after mild COVID-19. A single record per CDR3 protein comes from TCRdb applying MiXCR to the 5' RACE reads. This sample yields around 420,000 distinct CDR3 sequences, of which 20% to 25% are seen a single time; 7% to 9.5% belongs to the top ten. In this sample, this clonotype turned up a few times. The CDR3 runs to 13 residues. With 6 bases clipped from V and 4 bases from J, the junction kept 5 bases outside the gene matches. Germline values: CDR1 SQVTM, CDR2 ANQGSEA. The origin of this receptor is an adult woman who had mild COVID-19 (a few samples of this study predate the infection). Cell type and time point are not known. Material: PBMCs or a T cell subset sorted from them (not recorded which). This chain joins TRBV29-1 and TRBJ1-5, with 8 bases lining up with TRBD1. For the CDR3, the DNA is TGCAGCGTGGGGACAGGCGGGAATCAGCCCCAGCATTTT. Its protein is CSVGTGGNQPQHF.